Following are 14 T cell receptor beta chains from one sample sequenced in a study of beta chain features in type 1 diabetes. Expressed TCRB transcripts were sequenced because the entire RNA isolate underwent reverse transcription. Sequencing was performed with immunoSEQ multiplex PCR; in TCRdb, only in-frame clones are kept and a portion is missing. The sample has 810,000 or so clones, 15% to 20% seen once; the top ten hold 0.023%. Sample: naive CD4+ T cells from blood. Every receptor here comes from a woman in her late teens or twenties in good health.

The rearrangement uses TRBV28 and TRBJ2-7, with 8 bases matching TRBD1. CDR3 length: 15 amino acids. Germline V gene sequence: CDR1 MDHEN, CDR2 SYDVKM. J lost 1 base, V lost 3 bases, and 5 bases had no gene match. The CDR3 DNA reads TGTGCCAGCAGTTTGCCAGGGGGCCTGTCCTACGAGCAGTACTTC. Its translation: CASSLPGGLSYEQYF. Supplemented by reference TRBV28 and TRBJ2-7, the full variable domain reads DVKVTQSSRYLVKRTGEKVFLECVQDMDHENMFWYRQDPGLGLRLIYFSYDVKMKEKGDIPEGYSVSREKKERFSLILESASTNQTSMYLCASSLPGGLSYEQYFGPGTRLTVT.

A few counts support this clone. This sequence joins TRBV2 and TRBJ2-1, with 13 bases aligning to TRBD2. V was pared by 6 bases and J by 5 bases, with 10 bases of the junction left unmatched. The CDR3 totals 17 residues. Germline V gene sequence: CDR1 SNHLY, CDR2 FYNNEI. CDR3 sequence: CASSPTSGRARNNEQFF. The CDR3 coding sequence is TGTGCCAGCAGCCCAACTAGCGGGAGGGCCAGGAACAATGAGCAGTTCTTC.

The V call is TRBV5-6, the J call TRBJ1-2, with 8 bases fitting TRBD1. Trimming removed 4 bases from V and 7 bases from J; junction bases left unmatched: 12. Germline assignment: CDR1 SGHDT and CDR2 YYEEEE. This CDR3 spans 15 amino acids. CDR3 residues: CASSTRTGQRSGYTF. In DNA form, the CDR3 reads TGTGCCAGCAGCACAAGGACAGGGCAGAGGTCTGGCTACACCTTC.

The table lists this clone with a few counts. The CDR3 is CASSQTSRNQPQHF. In DNA, the CDR3 is TGTGCCAGTAGTCAGACATCCCGCAATCAGCCCCAGCATTTT. The chain carries TRBV19 and TRBJ1-5; D unresolved. Trimming removed 5 bases at V and 2 bases at J, with 10 bases between. The germline V gene encodes CDR1 LNHDA and CDR2 SQIVND (reference sequence). This CDR3 spans 14 amino acids. The whole variable domain, remainder taken from reference TRBV19 and TRBJ1-5, is DGGITQSPKYLFRKEGQNVTLSCEQNLNHDAMYWYRQDPGQGLRLIYYSQIVNDFQKGDIAEGYSVSREKKESFPLTVTSAQKNPTAFYLCASSQTSRNQPQHFGDGTRLSIL.

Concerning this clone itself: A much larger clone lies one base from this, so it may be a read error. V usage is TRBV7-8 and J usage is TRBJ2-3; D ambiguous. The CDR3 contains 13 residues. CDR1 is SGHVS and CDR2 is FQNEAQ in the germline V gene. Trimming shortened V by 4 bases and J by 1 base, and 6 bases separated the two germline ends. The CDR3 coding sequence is TGTGCCAGCAGCTCAGCAGGCACAGATACGCAGTATTTT. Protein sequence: CASSSAGTDTQYF.

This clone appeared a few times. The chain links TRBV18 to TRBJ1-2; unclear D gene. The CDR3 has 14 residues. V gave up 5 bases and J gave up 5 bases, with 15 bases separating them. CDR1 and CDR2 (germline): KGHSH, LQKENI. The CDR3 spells CASSSSGVGYGYTF. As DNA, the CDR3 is TGTGCCAGCTCATCGAGCGGGGTTGGTTATGGCTACACCTTC.

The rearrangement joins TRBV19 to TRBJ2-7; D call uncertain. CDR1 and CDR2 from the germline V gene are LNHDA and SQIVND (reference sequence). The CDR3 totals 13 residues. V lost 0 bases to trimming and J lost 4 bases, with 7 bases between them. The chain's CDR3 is CASSIDLWYEQYF. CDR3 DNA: TGTGCCAGTAGTATAGATCTTTGGTACGAGCAGTACTTC. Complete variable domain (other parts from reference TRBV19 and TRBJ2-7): DGGITQSPKYLFRKEGQNVTLSCEQNLNHDAMYWYRQDPGQGLRLIYYSQIVNDFQKGDIAEGYSVSREKKESFPLTVTSAQKNPTAFYLCASSIDLWYEQYFGPGTRLTVT.

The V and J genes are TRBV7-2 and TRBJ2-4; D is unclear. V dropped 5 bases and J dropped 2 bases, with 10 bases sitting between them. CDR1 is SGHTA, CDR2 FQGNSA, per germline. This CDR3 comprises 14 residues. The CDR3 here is CASSRPETKNIQYF. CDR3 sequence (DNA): TGTGCCAGCAGCCGGCCGGAGACCAAAAACATTCAGTACTTC.

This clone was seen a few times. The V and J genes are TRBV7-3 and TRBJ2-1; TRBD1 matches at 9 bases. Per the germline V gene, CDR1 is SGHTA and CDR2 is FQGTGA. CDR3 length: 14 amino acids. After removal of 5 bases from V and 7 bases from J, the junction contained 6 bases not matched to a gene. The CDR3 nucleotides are TGTGCCAGCAGCCCGGGACAGGGTTTGAATGAGCAGTTCTTC. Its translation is CASSPGQGLNEQFF.

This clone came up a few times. CDR3 in DNA: TGTGCCAGTAGCACCCTGGGCCGCGGGACTAGCGGGACCGAGCAGTACTTC. Translating it yields CASSTLGRGTSGTEQYF. The chain couples TRBV19 to TRBJ2-7; 13 bases line up with TRBD2. CDR1 and CDR2 from the germline V gene are LNHDA and SQIVND (reference sequence). CDR3 size: 17 residues. The J segment lost 6 bases and the V segment lost 6 bases, leaving 14 bases of the junction unmatched. Drawing the rest from reference TRBV19 and TRBJ2-7, the complete variable domain is DGGITQSPKYLFRKEGQNVTLSCEQNLNHDAMYWYRQDPGQGLRLIYYSQIVNDFQKGDIAEGYSVSREKKESFPLTVTSAQKNPTAFYLCASSTLGRGTSGTEQYFGPGTRLTVT.

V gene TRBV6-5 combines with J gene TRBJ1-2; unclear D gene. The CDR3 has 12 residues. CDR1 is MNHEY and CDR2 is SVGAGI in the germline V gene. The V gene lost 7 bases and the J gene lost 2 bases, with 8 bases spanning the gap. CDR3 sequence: CASMGSNYGYTF. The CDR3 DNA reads TGTGCCAGCATGGGCAGCAACTATGGCTACACCTTC.

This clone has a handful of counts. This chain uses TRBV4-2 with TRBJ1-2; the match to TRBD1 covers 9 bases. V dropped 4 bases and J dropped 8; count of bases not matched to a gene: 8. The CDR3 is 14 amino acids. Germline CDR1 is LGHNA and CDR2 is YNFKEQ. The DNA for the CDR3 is TGTGCCAGCAGCCCTCGGGACAGGGCGGAGGGCTACACCTTC. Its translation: CASSPRDRAEGYTF.

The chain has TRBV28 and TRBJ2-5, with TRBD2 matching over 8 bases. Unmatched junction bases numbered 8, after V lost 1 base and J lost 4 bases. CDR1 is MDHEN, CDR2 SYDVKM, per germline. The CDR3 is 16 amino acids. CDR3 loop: CASSLSPHGRGETQYF. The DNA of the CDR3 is TGTGCCAGCAGTTTATCGCCCCACGGGAGGGGAGAGACCCAGTACTTC.

DNA for the CDR3: TGCAGTGCTGGACTGTACGAGCAGTACTTC. Translated, it gives CSAGLYEQYF. The chain links TRBV20-1 to TRBJ2-7, with D tentatively TRBD2 (5 bases). The germline V gene encodes CDR1 DFQATT and CDR2 SNEGSKA (reference sequence). V was pared by 5 bases and J by 4 bases, with 6 bases between. The CDR3 consists of 10 residues.